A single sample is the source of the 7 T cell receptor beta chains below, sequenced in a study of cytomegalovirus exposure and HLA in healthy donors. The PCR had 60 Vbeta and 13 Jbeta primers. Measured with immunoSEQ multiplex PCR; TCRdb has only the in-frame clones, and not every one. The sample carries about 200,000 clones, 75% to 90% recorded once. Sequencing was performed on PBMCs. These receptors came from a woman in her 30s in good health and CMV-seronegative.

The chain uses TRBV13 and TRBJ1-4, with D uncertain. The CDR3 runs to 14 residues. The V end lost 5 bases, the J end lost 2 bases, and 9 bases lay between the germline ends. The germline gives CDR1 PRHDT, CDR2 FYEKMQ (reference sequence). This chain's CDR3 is CASSPSYTNEKLFF. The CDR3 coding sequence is TGTGCCAGCAGCCCCAGTTACACTAATGAAAAACTGTTTTTT. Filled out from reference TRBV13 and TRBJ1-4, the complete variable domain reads AAGVIQSPRHLIKEKRETATLKCYPIPRHDTVYWYQQGPGQDPQFLISFYEKMQSDKGSIPDRFSAQQFSDYHSELNMSSLELGDSALYFCASSPSYTNEKLFFGSGTQLSVL.

The CDR3 region has the DNA TGCGCCAGCAGCTTGGTATCCGGAGATACGCAGTATTTT. Protein sequence: CASSLVSGDTQYF. The J gene is TRBJ2-3, the V gene TRBV5-1; D not resolved. From germline, CDR1 is SGHRS and CDR2 YFSETQ. V lost 0 bases and J 5 bases, leaving 7 bases between the germline ends. This CDR3 is 13 amino acids long. The full variable domain, completed using reference TRBV5-1 and TRBJ2-3, is KAGVTQTPRYLIKTRGQQVTLSCSPISGHRSVSWYQQTPGQGLQFLFEYFSETQRNKGNFPGRFSGRQFSNSRSEMNVSTLELGDSALYLCASSLVSGDTQYFGPGTRLTVL.

The CDR3 coding sequence is TGCAGCGTAGCCACAGGGGGCGGGCTGTACTTC. This gives the protein CSVATGGGLYF. V and J are TRBV29-1 and TRBJ2-7, with TRBD1 identical over 9 bases. This CDR3 contains 11 residues. CDR1 is SQVTM and CDR2 is ANQGSEA in the germline V gene. With 6 bases clipped from V and 12 bases from J, the junction kept 9 bases outside the gene matches.

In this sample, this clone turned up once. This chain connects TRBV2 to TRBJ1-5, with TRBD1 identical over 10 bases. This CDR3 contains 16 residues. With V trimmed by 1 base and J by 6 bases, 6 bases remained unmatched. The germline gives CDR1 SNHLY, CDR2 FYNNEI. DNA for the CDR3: TGTGCCAGCAGTGAAGGGATCGGGACAGGGGTTCAGCCCCAGCATTTT. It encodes CASSEGIGTGVQPQHF.

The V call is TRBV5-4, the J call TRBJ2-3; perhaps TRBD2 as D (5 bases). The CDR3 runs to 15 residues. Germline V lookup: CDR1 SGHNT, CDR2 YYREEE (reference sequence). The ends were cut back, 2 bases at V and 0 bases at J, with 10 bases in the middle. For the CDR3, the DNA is TGTGCCAGCAGCTTAGGAGGTCTGAGCACAGATACGCAGTATTTT. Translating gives CASSLGGLSTDTQYF.

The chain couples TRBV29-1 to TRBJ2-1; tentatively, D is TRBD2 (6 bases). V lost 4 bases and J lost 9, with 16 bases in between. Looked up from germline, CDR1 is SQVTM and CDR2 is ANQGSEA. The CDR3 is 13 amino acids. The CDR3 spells CSVVSSGYGEQFF. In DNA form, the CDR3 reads TGCAGCGTTGTTTCAAGCGGGTACGGTGAGCAGTTCTTC.

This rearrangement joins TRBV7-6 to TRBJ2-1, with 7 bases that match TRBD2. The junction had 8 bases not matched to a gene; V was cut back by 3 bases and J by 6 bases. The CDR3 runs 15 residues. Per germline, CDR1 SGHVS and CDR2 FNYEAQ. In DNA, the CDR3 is TGTGCCAGCAGCTTGAGCCCGGGGGGTGCCAATGAGCAGTTCTTC. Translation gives CASSLSPGGANEQFF.